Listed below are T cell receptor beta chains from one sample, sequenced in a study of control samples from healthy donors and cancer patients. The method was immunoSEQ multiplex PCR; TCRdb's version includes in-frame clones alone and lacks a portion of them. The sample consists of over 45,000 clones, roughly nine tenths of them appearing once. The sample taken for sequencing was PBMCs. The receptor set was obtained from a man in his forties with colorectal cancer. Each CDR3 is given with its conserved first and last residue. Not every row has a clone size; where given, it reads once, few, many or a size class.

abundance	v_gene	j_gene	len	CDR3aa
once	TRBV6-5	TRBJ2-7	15	CASSSLRQGALEQYF
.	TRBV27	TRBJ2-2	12	CASSPPIGELFF
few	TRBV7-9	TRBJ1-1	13	CASSLEVSTEAFF
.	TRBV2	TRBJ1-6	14	CASSSGIYNSPLHF
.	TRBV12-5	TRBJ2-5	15	CASGLGSHLQETQYF
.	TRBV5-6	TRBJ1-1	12	CASSALYTEAFF
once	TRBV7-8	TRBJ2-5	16	CASSLVLAATQETQYF
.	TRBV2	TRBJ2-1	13	CASRLAVYNEQFF
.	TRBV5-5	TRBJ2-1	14	CASSLEHSYNEQFF
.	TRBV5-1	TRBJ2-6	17	CASRLQTGGSGANVLTF
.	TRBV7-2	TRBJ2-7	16	CASSPVPRDTTYEQYF
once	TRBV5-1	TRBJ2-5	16	CASSLGRAGEEETQYF
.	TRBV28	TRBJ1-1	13	CASSPPSRKAAFF
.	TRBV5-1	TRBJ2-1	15	CASSLVGTPYNEQFF
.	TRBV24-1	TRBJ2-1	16	CATSNHQRTGVVEQFF
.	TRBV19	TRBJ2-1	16	CASRSFSGTTYNEQFF
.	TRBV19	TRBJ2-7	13	CASSKVVRGEQYF
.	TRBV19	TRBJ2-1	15	CASNLFGGNNNEQFF
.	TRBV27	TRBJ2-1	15	CASRKLAGSDNEQFF
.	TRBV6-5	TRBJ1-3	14	CASSRDSSGNTIYF
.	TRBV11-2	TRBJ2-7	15	CASSSLGGRMNEQYF
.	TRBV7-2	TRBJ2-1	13	CASSLVGVNEQFF
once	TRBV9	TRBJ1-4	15	CASSVGHATNEKLFF
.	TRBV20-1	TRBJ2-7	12	CSASWGTREQYF
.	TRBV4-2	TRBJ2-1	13	CASSIGLGNEQFF
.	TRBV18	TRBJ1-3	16	CASSRDRPSSGNTIYF
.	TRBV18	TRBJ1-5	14	CASSVQGRDQPQHF
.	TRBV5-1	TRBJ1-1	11	CASRSETEAFF
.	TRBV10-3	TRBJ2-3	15	CAISGPGQSTDTQYF
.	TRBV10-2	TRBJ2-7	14	CASSLPYKTYEQYF